A selection of T cell receptor beta chains follows, all from one sample in a study of blood T cells in healthy people across ages. TCRdb fed the 5' RACE reads into MiXCR, producing one record per CDR3 protein. The table lists around 280,000 distinct CDR3 sequences, 25% to 30% of them singletons. The sample consisted of blood. The receptors stem from a woman between 65 and 79 years old in good health. The CDR3 runs from the conserved cysteine through the conserved F or W. Fields, in order: J gene, clone size, V gene, D gene, CDR3 DNA, CDR3 protein. A D gene is named only where the DNA matches it firmly. Some rows have no size entry. The others give once, few or many, or a class for an expanded clone.

j_call: TRBJ2-7; clone_size: many; v_call: TRBV6-5; d_call: NA; cdr3_nt: TGTGCCAGCAGTCTCTCCCACGGGGACGAGCAGTACTTC; cdr3_aa: CASSLSHGDEQYF
j_call: TRBJ1-4; clone_size: NA; v_call: TRBV18; d_call: NA; cdr3_nt: TGTGCCAGCTCACCACAAACAGGGAACGAAAAACTGTTTTTT; cdr3_aa: CASSPQTGNEKLFF
j_call: TRBJ2-5; clone_size: many; v_call: TRBV5-1; d_call: TRBD2; cdr3_nt: TGCGCCAGCAGCCTGGTACTAGCGGGAGGGGAGACCCAGTACTTC; cdr3_aa: CASSLVLAGGETQYF
j_call: TRBJ2-7; clone_size: many; v_call: TRBV5-1; d_call: NA; cdr3_nt: TGCGCCAGCAGGGCTGAAGACTCCTACGAGCAGTACTTC; cdr3_aa: CASRAEDSYEQYF
j_call: TRBJ2-1; clone_size: few; v_call: TRBV3-1; d_call: TRBD1; cdr3_nt: TGTGCCAGCAGCGCCCAGGGGGAGTGGGCCTACAATGAGCAGTTCTTC; cdr3_aa: CASSAQGEWAYNEQFF
j_call: TRBJ2-1; clone_size: many; v_call: TRBV5-5; d_call: TRBD2; cdr3_nt: TGTGCCAGCAGCGTGAAACCCCCGGGACTAGCAAAGGTGGTACATGAGCAGTTCTTC; cdr3_aa: CASSVKPPGLAKVVHEQFF
j_call: TRBJ2-1; clone_size: once; v_call: TRBV29-1; d_call: TRBD1; cdr3_nt: TGCAGCGTTGAAGTAATCCCGGACAGGTACAATGAGCAGTTCTTC; cdr3_aa: CSVEVIPDRYNEQFF
j_call: TRBJ2-7; clone_size: few; v_call: TRBV28; d_call: TRBD1; cdr3_nt: TGTGCCAGCAGTAACAATGCCGGGACAGGGGCCTACAAGCAGTACTTC; cdr3_aa: CASSNNAGTGAYKQYF
j_call: TRBJ2-1; clone_size: few; v_call: TRBV20-1; d_call: NA; cdr3_nt: TGCAGTGCTAGATCAAGTCTTACCAATGAGCAGTTCTTC; cdr3_aa: CSARSSLTNEQFF
j_call: TRBJ1-1; clone_size: NA; v_call: TRBV4-1; d_call: NA; cdr3_nt: TGCGCCAGCAGCCAAGGGGACCGAGAGAACACTGAAGCTTTCTTT; cdr3_aa: CASSQGDRENTEAFF
j_call: TRBJ2-5; clone_size: NA; v_call: TRBV9; d_call: NA; cdr3_nt: TGTGCCAGCAGCGTAGACCCAGGGGGAGGAGAGACCCAGTACTTC; cdr3_aa: CASSVDPGGGETQYF
j_call: TRBJ2-2; clone_size: NA; v_call: TRBV20-1; d_call: NA; cdr3_nt: TGCAGCTTAAAGTCTACCGGCACCGGGGAGCTGTTTTTT; cdr3_aa: CSLKSTGTGELFF
j_call: TRBJ2-2; clone_size: NA; v_call: TRBV6-5; d_call: TRBD2; cdr3_nt: TGTGCCAGCAGTTTACTAGCGGGAGATTCCGGGGAGCTGTTTTTT; cdr3_aa: CASSLLAGDSGELFF
j_call: TRBJ2-2; clone_size: once; v_call: TRBV18; d_call: NA; cdr3_nt: TGTGCCAGCTCACATCGGGGACTTAGCCATTCTGGGGAGCTGTTTTTT; cdr3_aa: CASSHRGLSHSGELFF
j_call: TRBJ2-1; clone_size: NA; v_call: TRBV9; d_call: NA; cdr3_nt: TGTGCCAGCAGCTTCAACACCGGGACGGCCCTCAATGAGCAGTTCTTC; cdr3_aa: CASSFNTGTALNEQFF
j_call: TRBJ2-5; clone_size: few; v_call: TRBV2; d_call: NA; cdr3_nt: TGTGCCAGCAGTGACGGCGGTGAGACCCAGTACTTC; cdr3_aa: CASSDGGETQYF
j_call: TRBJ2-5; clone_size: NA; v_call: TRBV5-6; d_call: NA; cdr3_nt: TGTGCCAGCAGCTTGAGGTCCATCCAAGAGACCCAGTACTTC; cdr3_aa: CASSLRSIQETQYF
j_call: TRBJ2-3; clone_size: few; v_call: TRBV10-3; d_call: TRBD1; cdr3_nt: TGTGCCATCAGTGAGCCGGGACAGGGCTTCACAGATACGCAGTATTTT; cdr3_aa: CAISEPGQGFTDTQYF